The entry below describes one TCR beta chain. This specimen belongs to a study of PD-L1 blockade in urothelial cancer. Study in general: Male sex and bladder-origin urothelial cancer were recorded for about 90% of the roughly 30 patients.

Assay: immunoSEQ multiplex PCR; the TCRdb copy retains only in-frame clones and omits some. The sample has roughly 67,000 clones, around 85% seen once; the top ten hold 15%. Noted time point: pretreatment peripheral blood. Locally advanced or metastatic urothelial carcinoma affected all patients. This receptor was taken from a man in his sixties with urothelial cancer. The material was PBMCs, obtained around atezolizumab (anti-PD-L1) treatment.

The CDR3 loop reads CASRPSTGGFYGYTF. The CDR3 DNA reads TGCGCCAGCAGACCCTCTACTGGAGGGTTCTATGGCTACACCTTC. The J gene is TRBJ1-2, the V gene TRBV5-1; no clear D gene. Germline CDR1 SGHRS, CDR2 YFSETQ. The germline V and J ends were trimmed by 5 bases and 4 bases, with 18 bases remaining between them. CDR3 length: 15 residues.